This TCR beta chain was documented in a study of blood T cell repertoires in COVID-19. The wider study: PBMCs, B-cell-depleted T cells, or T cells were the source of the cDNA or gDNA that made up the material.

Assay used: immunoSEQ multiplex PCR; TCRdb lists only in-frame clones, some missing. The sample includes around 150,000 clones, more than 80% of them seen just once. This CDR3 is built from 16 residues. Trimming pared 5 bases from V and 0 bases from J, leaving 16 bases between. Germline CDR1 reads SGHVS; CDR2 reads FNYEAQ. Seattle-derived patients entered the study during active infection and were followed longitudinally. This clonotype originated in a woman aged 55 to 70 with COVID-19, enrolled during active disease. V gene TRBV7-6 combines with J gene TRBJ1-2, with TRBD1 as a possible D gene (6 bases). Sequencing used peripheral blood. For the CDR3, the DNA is TGTGCCAGCAGCCCTTCGACAGGAGGAACTAACTATGGCTACACCTTC. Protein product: CASSPSTGGTNYGYTF.